These 29 T cell receptor beta chains were all obtained from the same sample, sequenced in a study of T cells after yellow fever vaccination. One entry per CDR3 protein, called by TCRdb with MiXCR from the 5' RACE reads. The data show roughly 300,000 distinct CDR3 sequences, around 6.8% seen once. The source was PBMCs, collected roughly seven weeks after the first yellow fever vaccination. These receptors all stem from a man aged 18 to 29 who received the YFV17D yellow fever vaccine.

J is TRBJ1-2 and V is TRBV28, with D tentatively TRBD1 (6 bases). CDR3 size: 12 residues. Germline loops: CDR1 MDHEN, CDR2 SYDVKM. V lost 10 bases to trimming and J lost 4 bases, with 13 bases between them. CDR3 protein: CATTEGGYGYTF. The DNA for the CDR3 is TGTGCCACCACCGAGGGGGGCTATGGCTACACCTTC.

In its sample, this clonotype was seen a few times. This chain connects TRBV6-2 or TRBV6-3 to TRBJ2-5, with 8 bases that match TRBD1. Germline loops: CDR1 MNHEY, CDR2 SVGEGT. The CDR3 totals 16 residues. Losses at the gene ends were 5 bases for V and 2 bases for J; bases not matched to a gene: 10. The CDR3: CASSPRQGRYQETQYF. CDR3 in DNA: TGTGCCAGCAGTCCACGACAGGGGCGCTATCAAGAGACCCAGTACTTC.

This clonotype was detected once. A read error may produce the germline difference seen at one junction end. V is TRBV5-6 and J is TRBJ2-7; the D gene is possibly TRBD2 (5 bases). Germline V gene data show CDR1 as SGHDT and CDR2 as YYEEEE. The CDR3 totals 15 residues. In nucleotides, the CDR3 is TGTCCCAGCAGCACCATGACGGGAATTGGGGACGAGCAGTACTTC. This translates into CPSSTMTGIGDEQYF.

V and J are TRBV7-6 and TRBJ1-5; D is uncertain. The CDR3 consists of 11 residues. V gave up 8 bases and J gave up 9 bases, with 11 bases separating them. Per the germline V gene, CDR1 is SGHVS and CDR2 is FNYEAQ. The CDR3 nucleotides are TGTGCCAGCGGTCTAGAGTGGCCCCAGCATTTT. This translates into CASGLEWPQHF. Full variable domain (missing parts from reference TRBV7-6 and TRBJ1-5): GAGVSQSPRYKVTKRGQDVALRCDPISGHVSLYWYRQALGQGPEFLTYFNYEAQQDKSGLPNDRFSAERPEGSISTLTIQRTEQRDSAMYRCASGLEWPQHFGDGTRLSIL.

The gene calls are TRBV29-1 and TRBJ2-3, with D unresolved. There are 12 residues in the CDR3. The germline CDR1 and CDR2 sequences are SQVTM and ANQGSEA. Trimming took 6 bases from V and 0 from J, leaving 7 bases between them. CDR3 bases: TGCAGCGTCTCCCCTAGCACAGATACGCAGTATTTT. This codes for CSVSPSTDTQYF.

This clonotype was seen more than once but under ten times. The chain is built from TRBV7-9 and TRBJ2-1; D perhaps matches TRBD2 (6 bases). The CDR3 totals 13 residues. The V gene's germline CDR1 is SEHNR and CDR2 FQNEAQ (reference sequence). The V gene lost 5 bases and the J gene lost 9 bases, with 14 bases spanning the gap. The CDR3 nucleotides are TGTGCCAGCAGCCCGAGTGGAGGGAGTGAGCAGTTCTTC. It yields the protein CASSPSGGSEQFF.

In this sample, this clonotype turned up many times. The genes are TRBV4-1 and TRBJ2-1, with D tentatively TRBD2 (5 bases). Trimming removed 0 bases at V and 12 bases at J, with 12 bases between. CDR3 length: 13 residues. Germline V lookup: CDR1 MGHRA, CDR2 YSYEKL. CDR3 in amino acids: CASSQDRETRQFF. For the CDR3, the DNA is TGCGCCAGCAGCCAAGATAGGGAGACCAGGCAGTTCTTC.

The chain links TRBV6-5 to TRBJ1-1; 8 nucleotides agree with TRBD1. The CDR3 loop spans 14 amino acids. Germline CDR1 and CDR2: MNHEY and SVGAGI. V shed 2 bases and J 7 bases; nucleotides not matched to a gene: 6. The CDR3 nucleotides are TGTGCCAGCAGTTACCCGGGACAGGCCCGTGAAGCTTTCTTT. Translating it yields CASSYPGQAREAFF.

This clonotype occurred a few times. The chain employs TRBV14 and TRBJ2-3, with 8 bases that match TRBD2. V gave up 2 bases and J gave up 7 bases; unmatched junction bases: 8. The CDR3 sequence is 15 residues long. CDR1 and CDR2 (germline): SGHDN, FVKESK. DNA for the CDR3: TGTGCCAGCAGCCAAAGCGGGGGCTCACAGTATACGCAGTATTTT. As protein: CASSQSGGSQYTQYF.

There are a few counts of this clonotype. The chain couples TRBV5-1 to TRBJ2-3; the D is unclear. V was pared by 0 bases and J by 3 bases, with 11 bases between. The CDR3 runs to 15 residues. Per the germline V gene, CDR1 is SGHRS and CDR2 is YFSETQ. The CDR3 protein is CASSLVLGLTDTQYF. The CDR3 DNA is TGCGCCAGCAGCTTGGTCCTGGGTTTGACAGATACGCAGTATTTT.

V is TRBV5-1 and J is TRBJ1-5; D is possibly TRBD1 (5 bases). Germline V gene lookup returns CDR1 SGHRS and CDR2 YFSETQ. The germline V and J ends were trimmed by 4 bases and 8 bases, with 16 bases remaining between them. The CDR3 is 14 amino acids. CDR3 nucleotide sequence: TGCGCCAGCAGCACCGGTGGGGGGATTGAGCCCCAGCATTTT. Translated: CASSTGGGIEPQHF.

The V call is TRBV11-2, the J call TRBJ2-3, with TRBD2 matching over 14 bases. V lost 1 base and J lost 3; bases outside the gene matches: 12. Germline V gene sequence: CDR1 SGHAT, CDR2 FQNNGV. CDR3 length: 20 amino acids. CDR3 bases: TGTGCCAGCAGCTTAGTAGGACTAGCGGGGGGCTTTAACTTAACAGATACGCAGTATTTT. Protein: CASSLVGLAGGFNLTDTQYF.

This clonotype was picked up a small number of times. The V call is TRBV10-3, the J call TRBJ1-4; 10 bases fit TRBD1. The CDR3 totals 16 residues. The trim removed 0 bases at V and 10 bases at J, leaving 8 bases unmatched. Germline assignment: CDR1 ENHRY and CDR2 SYGVKD. CDR3 DNA sequence: TGTGCCATCAGTGAGTCATCCGGGACAGGGGCCGGAAAACTGTTTTTT. Translation gives CAISESSGTGAGKLFF.

This sequence joins TRBV20-1 and TRBJ2-5; no clear D. V lost 1 base to trimming and J lost 7 bases, with 13 bases between them. Germline V lookup: CDR1 DFQATT, CDR2 SNEGSKA (reference sequence). This CDR3 region has 13 residues. Here the CDR3 reads CSARGWVLGTQYF. DNA for the CDR3: TGCAGTGCTAGAGGCTGGGTCTTAGGGACCCAGTACTTC.

This chain links TRBV19 with TRBJ2-4; 7 bases agree with TRBD2. J was trimmed by 1 base and V by 0 bases; bases with no gene match: 6. This CDR3 comprises 17 residues. The germline V gene encodes CDR1 LNHDA and CDR2 SQIVND (reference sequence). The CDR3 DNA reads as TGTGCCAGTAGTATAGAAGGTGGGCGGGGGGCCAAAAACATTCAGTACTTC. This gives the protein CASSIEGGRGAKNIQYF.

This chain connects TRBV3-1 to TRBJ1-2; TRBD1 matches 7 bases. Losses at the gene ends were 4 bases for V and 7 bases for J; bases not matched to a gene: 9. CDR3 length: 14 amino acids. Germline CDR1 LGHDT, CDR2 YNNKEL (reference sequence). The CDR3 here is CASSPLTGFRGYTF. The CDR3 DNA reads as TGTGCCAGCAGCCCCCTGACAGGGTTTCGTGGCTACACCTTC.

In this sample, this clonotype turned up many times. CDR3 sequence (DNA): TGTGCCAGCAGCGCGGTACAGGGAGTTCAAGAGACCCAGTACTTC. Its protein product is CASSAVQGVQETQYF. The chain links TRBV6-2 or TRBV6-3 to TRBJ2-5; a possible D gene is TRBD1 (6 bases). Germline CDR1 is MNHEY and CDR2 is SVGEGT. V shed 6 bases and J shed 2 bases, with 16 bases lying between them. The CDR3 is 15 amino acids.

This rearrangement joins TRBV5-1 to TRBJ2-3, with no clear D. This CDR3 has 14 residues. With 2 bases removed from V and 6 bases from J, the gap between germline ends came to 13 bases. Germline V lookup: CDR1 SGHRS, CDR2 YFSETQ. For the CDR3, the DNA is TGCGCCAGCAGCTTACGGATTTGGGCCGATACGCAGTATTTT. Its protein is CASSLRIWADTQYF. Supplemented by reference TRBV5-1 and TRBJ2-3, the full variable domain reads KAGVTQTPRYLIKTRGQQVTLSCSPISGHRSVSWYQQTPGQGLQFLFEYFSETQRNKGNFPGRFSGRQFSNSRSEMNVSTLELGDSALYLCASSLRIWADTQYFGPGTRLTVL.

The chain has TRBV5-1 and TRBJ2-1; unclear D gene. Trimming removed 4 bases at V and 4 bases at J, with 15 bases between. This CDR3 has 15 amino acids. Germline CDR1 reads SGHRS; CDR2 reads YFSETQ. The CDR3 sequence is CASSPTPRRYNEQFF. In DNA, the CDR3 is TGCGCCAGCAGCCCAACTCCTAGGCGGTACAATGAGCAGTTCTTC.

This clonotype was detected a few times. The CDR3 region is CASWDPGSVTEAFF. For the CDR3, the DNA is TGTGCCAGCTGGGACCCCGGGTCTGTGACTGAAGCTTTCTTT. V usage is TRBV5-6 and J usage is TRBJ1-1; the D gene is possibly TRBD1 (5 bases). V lost 7 bases, J lost 5 bases, and 18 bases lay in between. Germline V gene lookup returns CDR1 SGHDT and CDR2 YYEEEE. The CDR3 runs to 14 residues.

V usage is TRBV4-1 and J usage is TRBJ2-5; 11 bases match TRBD2. The CDR3 spans 16 residues. CDR1 MGHRA and CDR2 YSYEKL come from the germline V gene. The junction had 6 bases not matched to a gene; V was cut back by 4 bases and J by 2 bases. The CDR3 region has the DNA TGCGCCAGCAGCCTCCAACTAGCGGGAGCTCAAGAGACCCAGTACTTC. It specifies CASSLQLAGAQETQYF.

This clonotype was seen only a few times. The chain joins TRBV27 to TRBJ2-3; 7 bases map to TRBD1. V lost 6 bases and J lost 4; bases outside the gene matches: 13. Looked up from germline, CDR1 is MNHEY and CDR2 is SMNVEV (reference sequence). The length of the CDR3 is 16 residues. CDR3 residues: CASSLRQGLPPDTQYF. In DNA form, the CDR3 reads TGTGCCAGCAGCCTCAGACAGGGCCTACCACCAGATACGCAGTATTTT.

This clonotype has a count of ten or more. This chain joins TRBV5-1 and TRBJ1-4; D remains ambiguous. Trimming left V 2 bases short and J 5 bases short, with 10 bases between. CDR3 length: 14 residues. Germline V lookup: CDR1 SGHRS, CDR2 YFSETQ. DNA for the CDR3: TGCGCCAGCAGCTTTCAGTTTAACAATGAAAAACTGTTTTTT. It yields the protein CASSFQFNNEKLFF.

This clonotype occurred a few times. This rearrangement joins TRBV13 to TRBJ2-1; 7 bases line up with TRBD2. This CDR3 has 16 residues. Germline V gives CDR1 PRHDT, CDR2 FYEKMQ (reference sequence). Trimming cost V 3 bases and J 6 bases; bases outside gene matches: 11. CDR3 coding DNA: TGTGCCAGCAGCTTTGGCTTCGCGGGGGAGATCAATGAGCAGTTCTTC. Translating it yields CASSFGFAGEINEQFF.

This clonotype was counted only a few times. This rearrangement joins TRBV20-1 to TRBJ2-1; TRBD2 agrees at 8 bases. Trimming at V came to 3 bases and at J to 3 bases, leaving 4 bases not matched to a gene. The CDR3 is made up of 14 amino acids. Per the germline V gene, CDR1 is DFQATT and CDR2 is SNEGSKA (reference sequence). The CDR3 loop is CSASKAGGYNEQFF. CDR3 nucleotides: TGCAGTGCTAGTAAGGCGGGGGGCTACAATGAGCAGTTCTTC.

V usage is TRBV3-1 and J usage is TRBJ1-5; D gene unclear. The germline CDR1 and CDR2 sequences are LGHDT and YNNKEL (reference sequence). The germline V and J ends were trimmed by 0 bases and 6 bases, with 6 bases remaining between them. This CDR3 has 13 residues. CDR3 in amino acids: CASSQDLSQPQHF. As DNA, the CDR3 is TGTGCCAGCAGCCAAGATTTGAGTCAGCCCCAGCATTTT.

The chain carries TRBV27 and TRBJ2-1; D not certain. The CDR3 spans 15 residues. The V gene lost 2 bases and the J gene lost 6 bases, with 14 bases spanning the gap. The germline gives CDR1 MNHEY, CDR2 SMNVEV (reference sequence). CDR3 sequence (DNA): TGTGCCAGCAGTTTAAATTATGGCGGTAGCAATGAGCAGTTCTTC. Translating gives CASSLNYGGSNEQFF.

V usage is TRBV7-9 and J usage is TRBJ2-4, with 9 bases aligning to TRBD2. The CDR3 contains 16 residues. V lost 2 bases, J lost 9 bases, and 11 bases stayed unmatched. Germline V CDR1 and CDR2: SEHNR, FQNEAQ (reference sequence). CDR3 region: CASSLLVGLAGIIQYF. In DNA form, the CDR3 reads TGTGCCAGCAGCTTATTAGTTGGGCTAGCGGGGATCATTCAGTACTTC.

This clonotype was seen only a few times. The chain combines TRBV11-2 with TRBJ2-1; D is undetermined. Trimming shortened V by 4 bases and J by 12 bases, and 19 bases separated the two germline ends. Looked up from germline, CDR1 is SGHAT and CDR2 is FQNNGV. The CDR3 runs 14 residues. In DNA, the CDR3 is TGTGCCAGCAGCTCGTCCCGGGTCCCGACGCGGCAGTTCTTC. This sequence encodes CASSSSRVPTRQFF.